This T cell receptor (beta chain) was obtained from a study of T cells in localized non-small cell lung cancer. In this sample, this clone turned up a few times. Produced via immunoSEQ multiplex PCR; TCRdb's table is partial and in-frame only. The repertoire has some 36,000 clones, roughly 85% of them found once; the top ten carry about 5%. The CDR3 spans 21 residues. The sequencing used peripheral blood mononuclear cells, collected before any cancer treatment. The V gene is TRBV21-1, the J gene TRBJ1-4. TRBV21-1 is a recognized pseudogene. The receptor's source is an older male donor with stage II lung adenocarcinoma. The CDR3 nucleotides are TGTGCCAGCAGCAAAGGACGGGCGGCCAGTACAACGAAGGAATTTAATGAAAAACTGTTTTTT. Encoded protein: CASSKGRAASTTKEFNEKLFF.